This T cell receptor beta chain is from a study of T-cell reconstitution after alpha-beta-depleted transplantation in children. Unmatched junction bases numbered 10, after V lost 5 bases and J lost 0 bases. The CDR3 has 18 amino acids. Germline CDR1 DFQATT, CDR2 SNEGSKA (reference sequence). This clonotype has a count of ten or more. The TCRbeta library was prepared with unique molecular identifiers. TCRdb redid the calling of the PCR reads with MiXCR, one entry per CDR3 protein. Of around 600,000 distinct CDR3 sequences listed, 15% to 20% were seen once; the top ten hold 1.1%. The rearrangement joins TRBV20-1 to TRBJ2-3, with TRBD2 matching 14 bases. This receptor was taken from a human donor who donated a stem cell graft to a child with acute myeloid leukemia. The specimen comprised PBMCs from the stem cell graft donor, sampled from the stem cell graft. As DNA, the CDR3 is TGCAGTGCTGAGACCGGGACTAGCGGGGGACGAAGCACAGATACGCAGTATTTT. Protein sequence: CSAETGTSGGRSTDTQYF.